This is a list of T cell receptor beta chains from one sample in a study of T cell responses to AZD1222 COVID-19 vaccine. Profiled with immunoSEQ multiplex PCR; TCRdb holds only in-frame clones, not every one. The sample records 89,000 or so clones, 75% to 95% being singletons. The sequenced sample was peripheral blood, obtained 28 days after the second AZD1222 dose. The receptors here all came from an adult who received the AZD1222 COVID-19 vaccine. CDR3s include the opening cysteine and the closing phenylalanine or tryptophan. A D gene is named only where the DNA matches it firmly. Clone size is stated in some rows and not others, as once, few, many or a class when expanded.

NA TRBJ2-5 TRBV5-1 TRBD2 CASSRQPSGDQETQYF TGCGCCAGCAGCCGTCAGCCTAGCGGAGACCAAGAGACCCAGTACTTC
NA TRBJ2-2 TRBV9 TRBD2 CASSSQTGGWRTGELFF TGTGCCAGCAGCTCCCAGACGGGGGGTTGGCGCACCGGGGAGCTGTTTTTT
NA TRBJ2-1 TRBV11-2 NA CASSRGRYNEQFF TGTGCCAGCAGCCGGGGACGGTACAATGAGCAGTTCTTC
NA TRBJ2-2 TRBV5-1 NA CASSTTTGNTGELFF TGCGCCAGCAGCACCACCACAGGGAACACCGGGGAGCTGTTTTTT
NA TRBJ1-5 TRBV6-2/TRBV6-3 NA CASSSGVSGNQPQHF TGTGCCAGCAGTTCAGGGGTTTCAGGCAATCAGCCCCAGCATTTT
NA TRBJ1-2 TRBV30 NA CAYRDDRVYGYTF TGTGCCTACCGGGACGACAGAGTTTATGGCTACACCTTC
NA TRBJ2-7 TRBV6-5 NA CASSSSTGTDEQYF TGTGCCAGCAGTTCCTCGACAGGTACCGACGAGCAGTACTTC
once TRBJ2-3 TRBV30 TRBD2 CAPRDRKEWTSAPDTQYF TGTGCGCCGAGGGACCGTAAAGAATGGACTAGCGCCCCAGATACGCAGTATTTT
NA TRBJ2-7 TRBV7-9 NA CASSLEGHHYEQYF TGTGCCAGCAGCTTGGAGGGGCATCACTACGAGCAGTACTTC
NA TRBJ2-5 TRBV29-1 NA CSVEGQFQETQYF TGCAGCGTTGAAGGACAGTTCCAAGAGACCCAGTACTTC
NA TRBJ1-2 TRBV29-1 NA CSVEERTGNYGYTF TGCAGCGTTGAAGAACGAACGGGGAACTATGGCTACACCTTC
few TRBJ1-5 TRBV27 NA CASSSLGRQPQHF TGTGCCAGCAGTTCCCTGGGACGCCAGCCCCAGCATTTT
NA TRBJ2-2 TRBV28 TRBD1 CASSHGDRAIIGELFF TGTGCCTCCTCCCATGGGGACAGGGCAATTATCGGGGAGCTGTTTTTT
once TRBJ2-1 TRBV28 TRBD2 CASSPPGLAGGTYNEQFF TGTGCCAGCAGTCCCCCGGGACTAGCGGGAGGCACCTACAATGAGCAGTTCTTC
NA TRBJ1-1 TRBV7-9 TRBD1 CASSRTSTDRATEAFF TGTGCCAGCAGCCGAACTTCCACAGACAGGGCAACTGAAGCTTTCTTT
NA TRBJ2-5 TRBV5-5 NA CASSLGRGAPTETQYF TGTGCCAGCAGCTTGGGCCGGGGGGCGCCGACTGAGACCCAGTACTTC
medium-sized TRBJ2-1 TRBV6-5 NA CASSYSGNEQFF TGTGCCAGCAGTTACTCCGGAAATGAGCAGTTCTTC
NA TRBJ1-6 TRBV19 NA CASKPEMESPLHF TGTGCCAGCAAACCGGAAATGGAATCACCCCTCCACTTT
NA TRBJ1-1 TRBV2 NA CASSAGRYTEAFF TGTGCCAGCAGTGCGGGACGGTACACTGAAGCTTTCTTT
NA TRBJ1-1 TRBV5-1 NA CASSLGRNMNTEAFF TGCGCCAGCAGCTTGGGGCGGAATATGAACACTGAAGCTTTCTTT
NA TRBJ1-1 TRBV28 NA CASSLDLRGTEAFF TGTGCCAGCAGCCTAGACCTTAGGGGCACTGAAGCTTTCTTT
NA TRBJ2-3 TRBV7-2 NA CASSLVWDADTQYF TGTGCCAGCAGCTTAGTTTGGGATGCAGATACGCAGTATTTT
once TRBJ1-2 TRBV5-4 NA CASSFLGGINGYTF TGTGCCAGCAGCTTCTTGGGGGGCATAAATGGCTACACCTTC
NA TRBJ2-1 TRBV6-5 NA CASSSSVSHHYNEQFF TGTGCCAGCAGTTCCTCAGTATCCCACCATTACAATGAGCAGTTCTTC
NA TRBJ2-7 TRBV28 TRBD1 CASRGGQDTYEQYF TGTGCCAGCAGGGGGGGACAGGACACCTACGAGCAGTACTTC
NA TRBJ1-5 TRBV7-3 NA CASSYTASNQPQHF TGTGCCAGCAGTTATACAGCAAGCAATCAGCCCCAGCATTTT
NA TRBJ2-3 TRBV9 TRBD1 CASSVRQGHTDTQYF TGTGCCAGCAGCGTACGACAGGGGCACACAGATACGCAGTATTTT
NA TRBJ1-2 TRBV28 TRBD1 CASSGDRPYGYTF TGTGCCAGCAGTGGGGACAGACCCTATGGCTACACCTTC
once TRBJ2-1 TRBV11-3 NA CASSFGRGDYNEQFF TGTGCCAGCAGCTTCGGAAGGGGCGATTACAATGAGCAGTTCTTC
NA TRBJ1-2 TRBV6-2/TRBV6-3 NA CASSQPQSYGYTF TGTGCCAGCAGTCAACCTCAGAGCTATGGCTACACCTTC
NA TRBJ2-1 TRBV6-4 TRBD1 CASSERTGGLHEQFF TGTGCCAGCAGTGAACGGACAGGGGGCTTGCATGAGCAGTTCTTC
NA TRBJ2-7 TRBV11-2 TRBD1 CASSLTRDSSYEQYF TGTGCCAGCAGCTTGACCCGGGACAGCTCCTACGAGCAGTACTTC
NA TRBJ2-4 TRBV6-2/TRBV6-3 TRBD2 CASSPISGAGADVPKNIQYF TGTGCCAGCAGTCCCATTTCCGGAGCGGGAGCGGATGTACCCAAAAACATTCAGTACTTC